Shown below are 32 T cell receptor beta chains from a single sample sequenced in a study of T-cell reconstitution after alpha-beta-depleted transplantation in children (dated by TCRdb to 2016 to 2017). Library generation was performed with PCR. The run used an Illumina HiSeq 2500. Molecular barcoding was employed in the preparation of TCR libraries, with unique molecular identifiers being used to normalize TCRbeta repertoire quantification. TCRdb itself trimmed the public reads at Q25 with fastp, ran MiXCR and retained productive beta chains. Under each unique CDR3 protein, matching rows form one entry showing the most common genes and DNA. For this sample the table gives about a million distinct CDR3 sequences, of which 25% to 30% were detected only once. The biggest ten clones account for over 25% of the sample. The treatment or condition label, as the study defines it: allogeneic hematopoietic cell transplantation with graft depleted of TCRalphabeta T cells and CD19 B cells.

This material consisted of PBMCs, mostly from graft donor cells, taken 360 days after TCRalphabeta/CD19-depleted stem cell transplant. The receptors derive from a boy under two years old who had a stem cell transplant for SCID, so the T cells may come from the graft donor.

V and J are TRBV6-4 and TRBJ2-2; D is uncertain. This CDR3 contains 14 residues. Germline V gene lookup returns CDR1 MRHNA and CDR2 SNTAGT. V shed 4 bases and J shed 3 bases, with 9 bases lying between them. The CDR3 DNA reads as TGTGCCAGCAGTGCGAACTGGGACACCGGGGAGCTGTTTTTT. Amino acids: CASSANWDTGELFF.

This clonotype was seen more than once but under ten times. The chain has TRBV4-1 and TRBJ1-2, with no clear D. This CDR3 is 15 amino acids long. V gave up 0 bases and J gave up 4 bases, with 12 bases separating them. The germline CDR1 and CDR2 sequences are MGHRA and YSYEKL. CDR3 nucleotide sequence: TGCGCCAGCAGCCAAGAGGTCCGCAGGTCCTATGGCTACACCTTC. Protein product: CASSQEVRRSYGYTF.

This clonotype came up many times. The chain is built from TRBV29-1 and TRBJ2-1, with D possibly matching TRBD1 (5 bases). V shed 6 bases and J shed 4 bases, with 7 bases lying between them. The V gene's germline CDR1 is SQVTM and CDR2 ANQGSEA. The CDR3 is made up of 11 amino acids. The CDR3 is CSVRQYNEQFF. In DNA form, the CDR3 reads TGCAGCGTACGACAGTACAATGAGCAGTTCTTC.

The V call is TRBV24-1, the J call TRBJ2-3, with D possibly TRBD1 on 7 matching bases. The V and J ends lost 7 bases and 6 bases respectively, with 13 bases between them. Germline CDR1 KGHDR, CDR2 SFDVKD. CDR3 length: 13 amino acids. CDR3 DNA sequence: TGTGCCACCAGCAAGACAGGGACTGATACGCAGTATTTT. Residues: CATSKTGTDTQYF.

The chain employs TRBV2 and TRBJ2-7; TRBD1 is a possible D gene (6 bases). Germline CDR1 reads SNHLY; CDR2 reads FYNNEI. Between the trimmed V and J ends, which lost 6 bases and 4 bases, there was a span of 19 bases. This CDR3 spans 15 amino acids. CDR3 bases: TGTGCCAGCAGGCCCGGCAGGGGAATTTCGTACGAGCAGTACTTC. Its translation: CASRPGRGISYEQYF.

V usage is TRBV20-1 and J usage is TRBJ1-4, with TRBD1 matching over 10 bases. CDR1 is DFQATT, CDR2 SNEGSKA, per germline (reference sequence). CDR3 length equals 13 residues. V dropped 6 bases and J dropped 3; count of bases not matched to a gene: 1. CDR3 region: CSAGTGANEKLFF. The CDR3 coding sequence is TGCAGTGCCGGGACAGGGGCTAATGAAAAACTGTTTTTT.

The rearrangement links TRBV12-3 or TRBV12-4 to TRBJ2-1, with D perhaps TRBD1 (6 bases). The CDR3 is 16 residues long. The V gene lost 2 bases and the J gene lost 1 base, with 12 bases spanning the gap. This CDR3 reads CASSLTGTKSYNEQFF. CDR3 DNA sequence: TGTGCCAGCAGTTTAACCGGGACAAAGTCCTACAATGAGCAGTTCTTC.

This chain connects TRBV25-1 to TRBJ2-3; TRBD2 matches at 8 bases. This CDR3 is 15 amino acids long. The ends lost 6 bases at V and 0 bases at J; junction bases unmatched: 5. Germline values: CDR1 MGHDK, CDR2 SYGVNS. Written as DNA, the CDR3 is TGTGCCAGCAGCAGGCGGGGGGTGAGCACAGATACGCAGTATTTT. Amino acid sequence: CASSRRGVSTDTQYF.

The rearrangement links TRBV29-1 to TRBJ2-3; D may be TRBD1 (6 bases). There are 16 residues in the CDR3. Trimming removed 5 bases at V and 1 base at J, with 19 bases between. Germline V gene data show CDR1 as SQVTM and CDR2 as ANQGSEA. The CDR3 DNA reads TGCAGCGTTTCAGACCCAAGAAAGGGGGGCACAGATACGCAGTATTTT. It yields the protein CSVSDPRKGGTDTQYF.

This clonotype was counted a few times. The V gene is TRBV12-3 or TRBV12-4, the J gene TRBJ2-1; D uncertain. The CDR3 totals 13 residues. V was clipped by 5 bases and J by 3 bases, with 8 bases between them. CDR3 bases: TGTGCCAGCAGTCCCGACAACTACAATGAGCAGTTCTTC. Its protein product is CASSPDNYNEQFF.

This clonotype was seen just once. The CDR3 sequence is CASRRQGLTDTQYF. The CDR3 coding sequence is TGCGCCAGTCGCCGACAGGGGTTGACAGATACGCAGTATTTT. V and J are TRBV5-1 and TRBJ2-3; 8 bases align to TRBD1. With V trimmed by 8 bases and J by 3 bases, 8 bases remained unmatched. CDR1 and CDR2 from the germline V gene are SGHRS and YFSETQ. The CDR3 extends over 14 amino acids.

The DNA for the CDR3 is TGTGCCAGCAGCCCCTTTACGGCTGGGGCCAACGTCCTGACTTTC. Translating gives CASSPFTAGANVLTF. The chain recombines TRBV4-2 with TRBJ2-6; D gene uncertain. Between the trimmed V and J ends, which lost 4 bases and 2 bases, there was a span of 9 bases. This CDR3 comprises 15 residues. CDR1 and CDR2 from the germline V gene are LGHNA and YNFKEQ.

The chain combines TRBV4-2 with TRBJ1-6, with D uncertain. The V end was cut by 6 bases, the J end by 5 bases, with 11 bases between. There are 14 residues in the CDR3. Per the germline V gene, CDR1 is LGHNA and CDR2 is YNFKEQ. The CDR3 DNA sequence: TGTGCCAGCAGGGCGGGCCTGGATAATTCACCCCTCCACTTT. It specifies CASRAGLDNSPLHF.

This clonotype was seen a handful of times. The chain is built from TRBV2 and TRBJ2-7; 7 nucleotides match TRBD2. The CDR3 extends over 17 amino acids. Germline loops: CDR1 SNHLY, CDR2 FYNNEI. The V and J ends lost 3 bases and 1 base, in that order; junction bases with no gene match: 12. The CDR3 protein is CASSDFFLAESSYEQYF. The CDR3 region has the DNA TGTGCCAGCAGTGACTTCTTTCTAGCGGAGAGTTCCTACGAGCAGTACTTC.

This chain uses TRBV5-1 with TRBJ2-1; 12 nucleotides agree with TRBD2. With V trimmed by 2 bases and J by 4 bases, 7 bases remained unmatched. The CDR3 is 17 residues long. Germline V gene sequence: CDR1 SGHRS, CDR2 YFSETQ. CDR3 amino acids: CASSFGLAGPIYNEQFF. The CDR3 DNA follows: TGCGCCAGCAGCTTTGGACTAGCGGGGCCTATTTACAATGAGCAGTTCTTC.

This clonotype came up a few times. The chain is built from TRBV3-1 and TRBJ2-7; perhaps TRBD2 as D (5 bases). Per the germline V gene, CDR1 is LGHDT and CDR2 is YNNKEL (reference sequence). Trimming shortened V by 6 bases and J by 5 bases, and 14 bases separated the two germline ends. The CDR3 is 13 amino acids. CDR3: CASRRTLADEQYF. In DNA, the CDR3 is TGTGCCAGCAGACGGACTTTGGCGGACGAGCAGTACTTC.

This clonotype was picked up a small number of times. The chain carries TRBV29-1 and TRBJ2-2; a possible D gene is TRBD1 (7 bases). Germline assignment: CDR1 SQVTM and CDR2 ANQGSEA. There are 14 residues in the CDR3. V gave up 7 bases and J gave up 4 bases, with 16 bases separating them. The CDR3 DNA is TGCAGCGCCACAGGGGAGGCGGTCACCGGGGAGCTGTTTTTT. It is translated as CSATGEAVTGELFF.

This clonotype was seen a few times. The CDR3 DNA reads as TGTGCCAGCAGGGGACCTCTCGGGGAGACCCAGTACTTC. Amino acid sequence: CASRGPLGETQYF. The gene calls are TRBV12-3 or TRBV12-4 and TRBJ2-5; perhaps D is TRBD1 or TRBD2 (5 bases each). Trimming took off 6 bases at V and 5 bases at J, with 13 bases between the two ends. This CDR3 is built from 13 residues.

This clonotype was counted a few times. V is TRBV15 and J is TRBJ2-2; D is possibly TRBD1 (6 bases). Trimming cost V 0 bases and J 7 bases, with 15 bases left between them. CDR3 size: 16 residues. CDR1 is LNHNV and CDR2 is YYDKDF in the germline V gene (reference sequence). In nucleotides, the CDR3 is TGTGCCACCAGCAGAGATCCGCTCAGGGGAAGCGGGGAGCTGTTTTTT. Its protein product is CATSRDPLRGSGELFF.

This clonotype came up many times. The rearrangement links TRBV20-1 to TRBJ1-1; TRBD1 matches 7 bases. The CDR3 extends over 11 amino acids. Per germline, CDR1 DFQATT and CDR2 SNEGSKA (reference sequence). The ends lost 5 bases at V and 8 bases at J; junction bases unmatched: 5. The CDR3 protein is CSAWTGREAFF. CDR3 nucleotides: TGCAGTGCTTGGACAGGCCGAGAAGCTTTCTTT.

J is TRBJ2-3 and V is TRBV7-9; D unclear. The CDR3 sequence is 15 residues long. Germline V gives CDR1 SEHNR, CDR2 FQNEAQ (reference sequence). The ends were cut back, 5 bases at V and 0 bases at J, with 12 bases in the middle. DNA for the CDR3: TGTGCCAGCAGCCCTCGCTTCCCTAGCACAGATACGCAGTATTTT. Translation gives CASSPRFPSTDTQYF.

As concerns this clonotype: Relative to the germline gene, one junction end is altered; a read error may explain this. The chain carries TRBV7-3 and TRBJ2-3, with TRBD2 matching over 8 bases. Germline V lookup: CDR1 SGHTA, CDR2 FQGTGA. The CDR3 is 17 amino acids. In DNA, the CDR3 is TGTTCCAGCAGCTTAAATTCGCCAGCGGGGGGCACAGATACGCAGTATTTT. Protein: CSSSLNSPAGGTDTQYF.

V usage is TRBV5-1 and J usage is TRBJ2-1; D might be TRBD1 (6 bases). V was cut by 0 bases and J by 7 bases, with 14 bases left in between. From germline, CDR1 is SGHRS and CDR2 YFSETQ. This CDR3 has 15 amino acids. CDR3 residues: CASSLDTGSGNEQFF. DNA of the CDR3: TGCGCCAGCAGCTTGGATACAGGGTCTGGGAATGAGCAGTTCTTC.

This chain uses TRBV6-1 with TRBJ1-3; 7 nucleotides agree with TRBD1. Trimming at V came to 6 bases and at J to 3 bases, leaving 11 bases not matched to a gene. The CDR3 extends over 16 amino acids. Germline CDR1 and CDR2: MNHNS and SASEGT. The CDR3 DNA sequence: TGTGCCAGCAGGAAGCTGACAGGGCTGGATGGAAACACCATATATTTT. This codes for CASRKLTGLDGNTIYF.

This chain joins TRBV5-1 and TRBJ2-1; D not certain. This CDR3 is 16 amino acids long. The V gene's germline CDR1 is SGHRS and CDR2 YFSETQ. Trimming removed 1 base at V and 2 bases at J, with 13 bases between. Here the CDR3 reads CASSLPLSVAYNEQFF. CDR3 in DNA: TGCGCCAGCAGCTTGCCCCTCTCGGTGGCCTACAATGAGCAGTTCTTC.

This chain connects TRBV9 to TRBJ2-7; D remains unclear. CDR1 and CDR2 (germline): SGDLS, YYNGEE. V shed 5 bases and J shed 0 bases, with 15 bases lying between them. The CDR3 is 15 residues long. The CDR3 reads CASSRTTSRSYEQYF. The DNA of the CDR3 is TGTGCCAGCAGTAGAACGACTTCACGCTCCTACGAGCAGTACTTC.

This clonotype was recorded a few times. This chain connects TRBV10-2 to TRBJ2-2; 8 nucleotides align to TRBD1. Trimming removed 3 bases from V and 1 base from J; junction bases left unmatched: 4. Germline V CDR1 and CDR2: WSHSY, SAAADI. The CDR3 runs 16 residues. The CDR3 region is CASSESGGLNTGELFF. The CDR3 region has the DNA TGCGCCAGCAGTGAATCAGGGGGCCTGAACACCGGGGAGCTGTTTTTT.

CDR3 DNA: TGCGCCAGCAGCCCCCAGGGGGGCTACACTGAAGCTTTCTTT. Translating gives CASSPQGGYTEAFF. This chain joins TRBV4-3 and TRBJ1-1; 7 bases fit TRBD1. Germline V gene lookup returns CDR1 LGHNA and CDR2 YSLEER. This CDR3 is built from 14 residues. J gave up 3 bases and V 4 bases, and 5 bases lay outside the gene matches.

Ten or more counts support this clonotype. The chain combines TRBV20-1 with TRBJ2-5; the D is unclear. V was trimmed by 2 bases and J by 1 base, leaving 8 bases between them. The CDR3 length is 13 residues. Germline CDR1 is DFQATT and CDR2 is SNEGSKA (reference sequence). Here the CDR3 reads CSARRWTQETQYF. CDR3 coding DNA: TGCAGTGCTAGAAGGTGGACCCAAGAGACCCAGTACTTC.

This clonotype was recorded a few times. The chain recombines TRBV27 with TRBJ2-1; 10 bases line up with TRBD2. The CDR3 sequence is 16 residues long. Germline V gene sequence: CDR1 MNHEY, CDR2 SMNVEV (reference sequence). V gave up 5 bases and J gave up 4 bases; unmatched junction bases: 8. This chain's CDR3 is CASSNPSGGPYNEQFF. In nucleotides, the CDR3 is TGTGCCAGCAGTAATCCTAGCGGGGGACCATACAATGAGCAGTTCTTC.

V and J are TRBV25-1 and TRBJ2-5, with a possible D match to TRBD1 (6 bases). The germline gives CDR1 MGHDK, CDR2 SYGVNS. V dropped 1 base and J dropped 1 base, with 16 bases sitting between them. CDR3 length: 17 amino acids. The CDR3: CASSEFGTSSPQETQYF. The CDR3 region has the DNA TGTGCCAGCAGTGAATTTGGGACATCCAGCCCCCAAGAGACCCAGTACTTC. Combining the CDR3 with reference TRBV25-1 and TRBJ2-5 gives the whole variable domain EADIYQTPRYLVIGTGKKITLECSQTMGHDKMYWYQQDPGMELHLIHYSYGVNSTEKGDLSSESTVSRIRTEHFPLTLESARPSHTSQYLCASSEFGTSSPQETQYFGPGTRLLVL.

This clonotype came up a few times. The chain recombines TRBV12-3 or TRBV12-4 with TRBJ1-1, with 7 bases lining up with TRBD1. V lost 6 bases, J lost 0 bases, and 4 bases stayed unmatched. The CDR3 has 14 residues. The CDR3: CASRYRGLNTEAFF. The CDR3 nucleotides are TGTGCCAGCAGGTACAGGGGATTGAACACTGAAGCTTTCTTT.